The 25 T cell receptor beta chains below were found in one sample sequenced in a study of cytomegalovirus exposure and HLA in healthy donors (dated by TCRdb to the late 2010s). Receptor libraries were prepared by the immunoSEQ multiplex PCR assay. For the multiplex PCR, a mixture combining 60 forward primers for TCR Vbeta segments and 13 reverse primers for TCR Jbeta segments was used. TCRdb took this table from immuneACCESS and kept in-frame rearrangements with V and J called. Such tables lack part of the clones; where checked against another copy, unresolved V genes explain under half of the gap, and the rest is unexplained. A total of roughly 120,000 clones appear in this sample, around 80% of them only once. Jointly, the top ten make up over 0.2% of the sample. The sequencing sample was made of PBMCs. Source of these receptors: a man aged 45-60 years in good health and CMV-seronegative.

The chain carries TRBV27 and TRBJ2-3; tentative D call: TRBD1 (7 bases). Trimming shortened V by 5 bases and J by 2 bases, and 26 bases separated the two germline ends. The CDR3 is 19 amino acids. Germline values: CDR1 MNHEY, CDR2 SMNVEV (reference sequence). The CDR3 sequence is CASSPLPARDSFYTDTQYF. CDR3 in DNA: TGTGCCAGCAGTCCACTTCCAGCGCGGGACAGCTTTTACACAGATACGCAGTATTTT.

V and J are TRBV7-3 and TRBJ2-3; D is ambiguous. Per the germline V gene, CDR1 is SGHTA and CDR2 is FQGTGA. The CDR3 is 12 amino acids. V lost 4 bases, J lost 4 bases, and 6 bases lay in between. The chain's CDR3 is CASSSGADTQYF. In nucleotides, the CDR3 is TGTGCCAGCAGCTCAGGCGCAGATACGCAGTATTTT.

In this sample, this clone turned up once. CDR3 region: CASSISSGRYEQYF. CDR3 nucleotide sequence: TGTGCCAGCAGTATTTCTAGCGGGAGGTACGAGCAGTACTTC. The chain combines TRBV6-5 with TRBJ2-7, with 11 bases identical to TRBD2. The CDR3 loop spans 14 amino acids. Trimming took 5 bases from V and 4 from J; bases not matched to a gene: 4. Germline assignment: CDR1 MNHEY and CDR2 SVGAGI.

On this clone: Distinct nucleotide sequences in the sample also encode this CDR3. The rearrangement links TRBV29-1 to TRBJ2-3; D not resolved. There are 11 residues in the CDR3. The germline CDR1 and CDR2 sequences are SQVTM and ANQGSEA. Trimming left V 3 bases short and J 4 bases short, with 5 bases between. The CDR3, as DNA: TGCAGCGTTGATCTTCCAGATACGCAGTATTTT. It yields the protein CSVDLPDTQYF.

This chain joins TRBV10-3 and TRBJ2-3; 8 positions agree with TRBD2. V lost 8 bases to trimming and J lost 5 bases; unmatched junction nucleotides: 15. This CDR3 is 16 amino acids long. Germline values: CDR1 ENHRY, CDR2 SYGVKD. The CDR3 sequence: CAIADLGLAGIDTQYF. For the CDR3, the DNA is TGTGCCATCGCCGACCTTGGATTAGCGGGAATAGATACGCAGTATTTT.

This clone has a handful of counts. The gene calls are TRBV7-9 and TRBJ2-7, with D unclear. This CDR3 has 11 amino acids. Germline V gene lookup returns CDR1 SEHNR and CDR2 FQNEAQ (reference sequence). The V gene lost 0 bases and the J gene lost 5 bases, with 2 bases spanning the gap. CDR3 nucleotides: TGTGCCAGCAGCTTAGCTAACGAGCAGTACTTC. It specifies CASSLANEQYF. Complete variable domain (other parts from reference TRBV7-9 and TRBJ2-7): DTGVSQNPRHKITKRGQNVTFRCDPISEHNRLYWYRQTLGQGPEFLTYFQNEAQLEKSRLLSDRFSAERPKGSFSTLEIQRTEQGDSAMYLCASSLANEQYFGPGTRLTVT.

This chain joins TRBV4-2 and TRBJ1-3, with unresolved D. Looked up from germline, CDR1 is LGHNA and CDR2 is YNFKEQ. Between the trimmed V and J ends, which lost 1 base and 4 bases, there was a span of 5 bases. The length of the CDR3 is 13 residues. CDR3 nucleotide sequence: TGTGCCAGCAGCCAAGTACACGGAAACACCATATATTTT. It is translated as CASSQVHGNTIYF.

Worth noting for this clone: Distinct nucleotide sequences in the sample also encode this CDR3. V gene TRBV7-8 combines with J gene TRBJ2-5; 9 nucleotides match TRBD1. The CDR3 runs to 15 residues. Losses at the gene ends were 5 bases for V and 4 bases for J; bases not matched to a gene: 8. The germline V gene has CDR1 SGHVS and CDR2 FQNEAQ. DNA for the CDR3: TGTGCCAGCAGCCCCTGGACAGGGGCCTTAGAGACCCAGTACTTC. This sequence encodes CASSPWTGALETQYF.

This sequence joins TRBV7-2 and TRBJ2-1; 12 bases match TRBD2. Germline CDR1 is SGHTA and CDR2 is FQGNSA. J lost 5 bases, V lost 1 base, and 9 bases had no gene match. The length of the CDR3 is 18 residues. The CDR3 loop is CASSLVFRLAGGDNEQFF. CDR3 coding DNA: TGTGCCAGCAGCTTAGTATTCCGTCTAGCGGGGGGGGACAATGAGCAGTTCTTC.

The CDR3 DNA reads as TGTGCCAGCAGCCCAGGGGTCCGAGCGGGAGTTGGTTGGGACAATGAGCAGTTCTTC. It translates to CASSPGVRAGVGWDNEQFF. The chain is built from TRBV27 and TRBJ2-1; 8 bases match TRBD2. J gave up 5 bases and V 6 bases, and 21 bases lay outside the gene matches. The CDR3 extends over 19 amino acids. In germline, CDR1 is MNHEY, CDR2 SMNVEV (reference sequence).

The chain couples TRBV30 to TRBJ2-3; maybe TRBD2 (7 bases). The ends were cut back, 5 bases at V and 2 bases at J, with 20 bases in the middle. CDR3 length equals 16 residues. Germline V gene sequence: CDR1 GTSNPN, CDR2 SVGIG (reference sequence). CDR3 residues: CAWDRKTGGSTDTQYF. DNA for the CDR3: TGTGCCTGGGACAGGAAGACGGGGGGTTCCACAGATACGCAGTATTTT.

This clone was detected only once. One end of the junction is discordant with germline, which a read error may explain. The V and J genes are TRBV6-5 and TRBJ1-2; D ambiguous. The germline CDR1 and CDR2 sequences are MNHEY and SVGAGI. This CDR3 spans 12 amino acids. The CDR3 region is CASSYPGYGYPF. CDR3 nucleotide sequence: TGTGCCAGCAGTTACCCAGGCTATGGCTACCCCTTC.

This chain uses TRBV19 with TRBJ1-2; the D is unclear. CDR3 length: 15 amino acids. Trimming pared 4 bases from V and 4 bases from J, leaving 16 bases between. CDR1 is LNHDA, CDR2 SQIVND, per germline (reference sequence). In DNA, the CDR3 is TGTGCCAGTAGTACCTCAGTCGGAGAGGGCTATGGCTACACCTTC. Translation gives CASSTSVGEGYGYTF. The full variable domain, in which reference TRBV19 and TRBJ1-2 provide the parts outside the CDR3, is DGGITQSPKYLFRKEGQNVTLSCEQNLNHDAMYWYRQDPGQGLRLIYYSQIVNDFQKGDIAEGYSVSREKKESFPLTVTSAQKNPTAFYLCASSTSVGEGYGYTFGSGTRLTVV.

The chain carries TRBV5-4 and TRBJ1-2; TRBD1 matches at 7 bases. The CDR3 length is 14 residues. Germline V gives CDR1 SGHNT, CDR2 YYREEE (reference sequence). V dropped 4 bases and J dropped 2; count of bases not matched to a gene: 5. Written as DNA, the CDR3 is TGTGCCAGCAGCGGCGGGACAGTAAACTATGGCTACACCTTC. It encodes CASSGGTVNYGYTF.

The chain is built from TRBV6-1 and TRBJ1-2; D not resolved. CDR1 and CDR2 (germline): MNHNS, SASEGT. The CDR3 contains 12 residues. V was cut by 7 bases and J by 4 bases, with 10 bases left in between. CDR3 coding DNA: TGTGCCAGCACGCACAGCTCCTATGGCTACACCTTC. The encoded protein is CASTHSSYGYTF.

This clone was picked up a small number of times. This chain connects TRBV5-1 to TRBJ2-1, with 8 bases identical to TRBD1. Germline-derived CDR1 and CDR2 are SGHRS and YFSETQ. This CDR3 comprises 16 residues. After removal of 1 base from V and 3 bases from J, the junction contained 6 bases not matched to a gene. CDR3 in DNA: TGCGCCAGCAGCTTGCAGCCCGGACAGGGCTACAATGAGCAGTTCTTC. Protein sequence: CASSLQPGQGYNEQFF.

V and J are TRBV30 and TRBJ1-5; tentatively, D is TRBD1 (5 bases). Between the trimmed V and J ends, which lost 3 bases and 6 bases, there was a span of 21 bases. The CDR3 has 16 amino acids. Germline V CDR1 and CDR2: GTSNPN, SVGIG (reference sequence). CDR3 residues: CAWSPPGRGRGQPQHF. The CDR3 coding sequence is TGTGCCTGGAGCCCCCCCGGGCGAGGGAGGGGTCAGCCCCAGCATTTT.

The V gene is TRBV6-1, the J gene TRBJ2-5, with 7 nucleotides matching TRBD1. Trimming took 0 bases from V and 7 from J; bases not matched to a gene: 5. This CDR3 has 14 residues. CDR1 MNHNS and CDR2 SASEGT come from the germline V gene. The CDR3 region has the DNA TGTGCCAGCAGTGAAGCCGGGACAGTGGGGACCCAGTACTTC. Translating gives CASSEAGTVGTQYF.

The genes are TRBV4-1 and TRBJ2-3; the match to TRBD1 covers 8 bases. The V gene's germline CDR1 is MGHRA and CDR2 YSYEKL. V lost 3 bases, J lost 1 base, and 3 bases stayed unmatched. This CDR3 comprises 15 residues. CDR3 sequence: CASSHLGQGTDTQYF. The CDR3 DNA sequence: TGCGCCAGCAGCCACTTGGGACAGGGCACAGATACGCAGTATTTT.

The CDR3: CASSLGTSGRARETQYF. The CDR3 DNA reads as TGTGCCAGCAGCCTGGGGACTAGCGGGAGGGCCCGGGAGACCCAGTACTTC. J is TRBJ2-5 and V is TRBV7-2; TRBD2 agrees at 16 bases. Per the germline V gene, CDR1 is SGHTA and CDR2 is FQGNSA. V gave up 5 bases and J gave up 5 bases; unmatched junction bases: 8. The CDR3 totals 17 residues.

CDR3 residues: CSVDHGLRVNYGYTF. The CDR3 nucleotides read TGCAGCGTTGATCACGGTTTGAGAGTTAACTATGGCTACACCTTC. The chain couples TRBV29-1 to TRBJ1-2; D ambiguous. Germline-derived CDR1 and CDR2 are SQVTM and ANQGSEA. This CDR3 comprises 15 residues. Trimming stripped 3 bases from V and 1 base from J, with 15 bases between.

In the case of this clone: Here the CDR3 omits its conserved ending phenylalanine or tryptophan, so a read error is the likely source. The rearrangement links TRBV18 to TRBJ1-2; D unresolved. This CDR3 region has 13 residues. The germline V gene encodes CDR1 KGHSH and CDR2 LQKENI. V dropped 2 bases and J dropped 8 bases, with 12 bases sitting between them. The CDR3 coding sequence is TGTGCCAGCTCACCAGACCTTATCCAGGGCTACACCCTC. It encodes CASSPDLIQGYTL.

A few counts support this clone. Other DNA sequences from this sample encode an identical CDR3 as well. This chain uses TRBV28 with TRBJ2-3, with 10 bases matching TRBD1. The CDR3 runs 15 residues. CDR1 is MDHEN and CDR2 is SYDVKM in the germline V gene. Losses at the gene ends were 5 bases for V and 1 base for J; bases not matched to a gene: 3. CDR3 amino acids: CASSLGTGGTDTQYF. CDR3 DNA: TGTGCCAGCAGTCTCGGGACAGGGGGCACAGATACGCAGTATTTT.

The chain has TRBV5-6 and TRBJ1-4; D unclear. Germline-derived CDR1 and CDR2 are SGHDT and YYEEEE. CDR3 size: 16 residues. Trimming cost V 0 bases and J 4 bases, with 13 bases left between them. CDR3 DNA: TGTGCCAGCAGCTTGGTCACTGGAGGGCGTAATGAAAAACTGTTTTTT. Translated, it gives CASSLVTGGRNEKLFF.

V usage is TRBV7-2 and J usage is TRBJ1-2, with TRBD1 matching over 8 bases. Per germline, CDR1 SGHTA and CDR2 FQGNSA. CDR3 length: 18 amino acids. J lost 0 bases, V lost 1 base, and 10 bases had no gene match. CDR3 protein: CASSLGLRQGISNYGYTF. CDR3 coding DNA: TGTGCCAGCAGCTTAGGACTGCGACAGGGGATCTCTAACTATGGCTACACCTTC.